The 9 T cell receptor beta chains reported below all come from one sample, sequenced in a study of blood T cell repertoires in COVID-19. Generated by immunoSEQ multiplex PCR, the TCRdb table keeps only in-frame clones and is missing some. The sample yields under 150,000 clones, more than 70% seen once. Sequencing was done on a sample of peripheral blood. The receptors come from an older woman with COVID-19, enrolled during active disease.

This sequence joins TRBV6-2 or TRBV6-3 and TRBJ1-2; D ambiguous. CDR3 length equals 15 residues. The germline V gene has CDR1 MNHEY and CDR2 SVGEGT. The germline V and J ends were trimmed by 1 base and 0 bases, with 9 bases remaining between them. The CDR3 DNA follows: TGTGCCAGCAGTTACTTTGATTCTACTAACTATGGCTACACCTTC. Amino acid sequence: CASSYFDSTNYGYTF.

The chain recombines TRBV9 with TRBJ1-3, with a weak D call TRBD1 (5 bases). Germline values: CDR1 SGDLS, CDR2 YYNGEE. The CDR3 is made up of 18 amino acids. The germline V and J ends were trimmed by 4 bases and 1 base, with 21 bases remaining between them. DNA of the CDR3: TGTGCCAGCAGCTCGCGAAGGGACGGGGGTCGGTCTGGAAACACCATATATTTT. Translated: CASSSRRDGGRSGNTIYF.

The rearrangement joins TRBV18 to TRBJ2-7; TRBD2 is a possible D gene (5 bases). CDR3 length equals 15 residues. Trimming shortened V by 2 bases and J by 2 bases, and 13 bases separated the two germline ends. Looked up from germline, CDR1 is KGHSH and CDR2 is LQKENI. CDR3 nucleotides: TGTGCCAGCTCACCATTGACTACAGTCACCTACGAGCAGTACTTC. Translating it yields CASSPLTTVTYEQYF.

In its sample, this clone was seen a few times. The chain is built from TRBV12-3 or TRBV12-4 and TRBJ1-2, with TRBD1 as a possible D gene (6 bases). The germline V and J ends were trimmed by 3 bases and 8 bases, with 13 bases remaining between them. The CDR3 extends over 13 amino acids. This CDR3 reads CASSLRDTFGYTF. The CDR3 DNA reads TGTGCCAGCAGTTTGAGGGACACATTCGGCTACACCTTC.

The chain combines TRBV5-5 with TRBJ1-1, with 10 bases that match TRBD1. The V segment lost 4 bases and the J segment 4 bases; nucleotides outside the gene matches: 1. This CDR3 has 13 amino acids. Per the germline V gene, CDR1 is SGHKS and CDR2 is YYEKEE (reference sequence). The CDR3 sequence: CASSGDRGTEAFF. CDR3 DNA sequence: TGTGCCAGCAGCGGGGACAGGGGCACTGAAGCTTTCTTT.

This rearrangement joins TRBV6-5 to TRBJ2-7; D might be TRBD1 (5 bases). V gave up 7 bases and J gave up 0 bases, with 13 bases separating them. Germline loops: CDR1 MNHEY, CDR2 SVGAGI. This CDR3 has 14 residues. The CDR3 DNA reads as TGTGCCAGCACGGTTGGGGCTGACTCCTACGAGCAGTACTTC. Amino acid sequence: CASTVGADSYEQYF.

The chain carries TRBV30 and TRBJ2-7; a possible D gene is TRBD2 (5 bases). CDR3 length equals 15 residues. Germline CDR1 and CDR2: GTSNPN and SVGIG (reference sequence). V was clipped by 2 bases and J by 2 bases, with 16 bases between them. CDR3: CAWSRTDLRAYEQYF. The CDR3 nucleotides read TGTGCCTGGAGTAGAACGGACTTGAGAGCCTACGAGCAGTACTTC.

The V call is TRBV7-9, the J call TRBJ1-2; 7 bases are a match to TRBD1. After removal of 0 bases from V and 5 bases from J, the junction contained 3 bases not matched to a gene. The CDR3 has 14 amino acids. Germline CDR1 reads SEHNR; CDR2 reads FQNEAQ (reference sequence). CDR3 nucleotides: TGTGCCAGCAGCTTAGCGGGGACAGAATATGGCTACACCTTC. Its translation: CASSLAGTEYGYTF. Variable domain in full (rest from reference TRBV7-9 and TRBJ1-2): DTGVSQNPRHKITKRGQNVTFRCDPISEHNRLYWYRQTLGQGPEFLTYFQNEAQLEKSRLLSDRFSAERPKGSFSTLEIQRTEQGDSAMYLCASSLAGTEYGYTFGSGTRLTVV.

Here the CDR3 reads CASSLTGSGNTIYF. In nucleotides, the CDR3 is TGTGCCAGCAGTTTAACAGGCTCTGGAAACACCATATATTTT. The chain links TRBV28 to TRBJ1-3; D perhaps matches TRBD1 (5 bases). The CDR3 runs 14 residues. V lost 2 bases and J lost 0, with 5 bases in between. Per germline, CDR1 MDHEN and CDR2 SYDVKM.